Each of the 21 T cell receptor beta chains below was sequenced from the same sample in a study of cytomegalovirus exposure and HLA in healthy donors. The PCR was carried out with 60 Vbeta primers and 13 Jbeta primers. The assay was immunoSEQ multiplex PCR, and TCRdb's table has in-frame clones only and misses some. The sample contains under 200,000 clones, around four fifths of which appear only once. Sequenced material: PBMCs. These receptors came from a woman aged 45-60 years in good health and CMV-seronegative.

The chain has TRBV5-1 and TRBJ2-1; 12 bases align to TRBD2. The germline gives CDR1 SGHRS, CDR2 YFSETQ. The V gene end was trimmed by 3 bases and the J gene end by 3 bases; junction bases not matched to a gene: 1. This CDR3 region has 15 residues. The CDR3 sequence: CASSSTSGGYNEQFF. The CDR3 DNA reads TGCGCCAGCAGCTCGACTAGCGGGGGCTACAATGAGCAGTTCTTC. Combining the CDR3 with reference TRBV5-1 and TRBJ2-1 gives the whole variable domain KAGVTQTPRYLIKTRGQQVTLSCSPISGHRSVSWYQQTPGQGLQFLFEYFSETQRNKGNFPGRFSGRQFSNSRSEMNVSTLELGDSALYLCASSSTSGGYNEQFFGPGTRLTVL.

This clone has only one observation. The chain uses TRBV4-1 and TRBJ2-5; 12 positions agree with TRBD2. The assigned J gene may be wrong: the sequence end matches TRBJ2-7 better. Germline lookup yields CDR1 MGHRA and CDR2 YSYEKL. The CDR3 extends over 16 amino acids. The CDR3 spells CASSPPSGGAYHEQYF. The CDR3 DNA is TGCGCCAGCAGCCCCCCTAGCGGGGGGGCCTACCACGAGCAGTACTTC.

J is TRBJ2-2 and V is TRBV5-1; 12 bases fit TRBD1. V trimming: 5 bases; J trimming: 6 bases; junction bases outside the gene matches: 2. Looked up from germline, CDR1 is SGHRS and CDR2 is YFSETQ. The CDR3 extends over 14 amino acids. The CDR3 coding sequence is TGCGCCAGCAGGGGACAGGGGGCGTCCGGGGAGCTGTTTTTT. Its protein is CASRGQGASGELFF.

This clone was observed a handful of times. V gene TRBV6-6 combines with J gene TRBJ1-1; D is unclear. The CDR3 is 13 amino acids. Germline CDR1 is MNHNY and CDR2 is SVGAGI (reference sequence). V was trimmed by 4 bases and J by 2 bases, leaving 8 bases between them. In DNA, the CDR3 is TGTGCCAGCAGTTTCACTTTTAACACTGAAGCTTTCTTT. It codes for CASSFTFNTEAFF.

This clone was observed once. CDR3 nucleotide sequence: TGCGCCAGTAGCGGGAGCTCCTACAATGAGCAGTTCTTC. Translated: CASSGSSYNEQFF. This chain connects TRBV10-2 to TRBJ2-1; 9 bases line up with TRBD2. The CDR3 is 13 residues long. CDR1 and CDR2 (germline): WSHSY, SAAADI. With V trimmed by 9 bases and J by 0 bases, 0 bases remained unmatched.

The chain is built from TRBV9 and TRBJ2-5, with TRBD2 matching 11 bases. The V segment lost 3 bases and the J segment 1 base; nucleotides outside the gene matches: 17. This CDR3 spans 20 amino acids. CDR1 is SGDLS and CDR2 is YYNGEE in the germline V gene. As DNA, the CDR3 is TGTGCCAGCAGCGCCAGGGCAGGGGGCGTTAGCGGGAGGGCCCAAGAGACCCAGTACTTC. It yields the protein CASSARAGGVSGRAQETQYF. Complete variable domain (other parts from reference TRBV9 and TRBJ2-5): DSGVTQTPKHLITATGQRVTLRCSPRSGDLSVYWYQQSLDQGLQFLIQYYNGEERAKGNILERFSAQQFPDLHSELNLSSLELGDSALYFCASSARAGGVSGRAQETQYFGPGTRLLVL.

The chain is built from TRBV7-9 and TRBJ2-1; 7 bases are a match to TRBD1. CDR1 is SEHNR and CDR2 is FQNEAQ in the germline V gene (reference sequence). The CDR3 runs 15 residues. The ends lost 6 bases at V and 10 bases at J; junction bases unmatched: 15. This chain's CDR3 is CASSRQTQGDGEQFF. The CDR3 DNA reads as TGTGCCAGCAGTCGTCAGACCCAGGGGGATGGGGAGCAGTTCTTC.

The chain employs TRBV25-1 and TRBJ1-6; 9 bases line up with TRBD1. Germline V lookup: CDR1 MGHDK, CDR2 SYGVNS. The CDR3 consists of 17 residues. The ends lost 2 bases at V and 10 bases at J; junction bases unmatched: 12. The CDR3, as DNA: TGTGCCAGCAGTGAAGACGGACAGGGGCGGAGGAGCTCACCCCTCCACTTT. It yields the protein CASSEDGQGRRSSPLHF.

V usage is TRBV5-1 and J usage is TRBJ2-7; perhaps TRBD2 as D (6 bases). This CDR3 has 14 residues. CDR1 is SGHRS, CDR2 YFSETQ, per germline. V was trimmed by 4 bases and J by 4 bases, leaving 15 bases between them. CDR3 DNA: TGCGCCAGCAGCGTCAGTATCCGGGGGTACGAGCAGTACTTC. Its translation is CASSVSIRGYEQYF. The full variable domain, rest sourced from reference TRBV5-1 and TRBJ2-7, is KAGVTQTPRYLIKTRGQQVTLSCSPISGHRSVSWYQQTPGQGLQFLFEYFSETQRNKGNFPGRFSGRQFSNSRSEMNVSTLELGDSALYLCASSVSIRGYEQYFGPGTRLTVT.

This chain joins TRBV9 and TRBJ1-5, with D possibly TRBD1 on 5 matching bases. Germline lookup yields CDR1 SGDLS and CDR2 YYNGEE. Trimming left V 3 bases short and J 0 bases short, with 10 bases between. CDR3 length: 15 residues. CDR3 sequence (DNA): TGTGCCAGCAGCGGGGGGGGGTCTAGCAATCAGCCCCAGCATTTT. Translation gives CASSGGGSSNQPQHF. Based on the CDR3 plus reference TRBV9 and TRBJ1-5, the full variable domain is DSGVTQTPKHLITATGQRVTLRCSPRSGDLSVYWYQQSLDQGLQFLIQYYNGEERAKGNILERFSAQQFPDLHSELNLSSLELGDSALYFCASSGGGSSNQPQHFGDGTRLSIL.

In its sample, this clone was seen once. V is TRBV25-1 and J is TRBJ1-3; the D is unclear. The ends were cut back, 4 bases at V and 1 base at J, with 8 bases in the middle. Looked up from germline, CDR1 is MGHDK and CDR2 is SYGVNS. The CDR3 has 14 amino acids. The CDR3 DNA reads TGTGCCAGCAGTGGAGGGTATTCTGGAAACACCATATATTTT. As protein: CASSGGYSGNTIYF.

This chain joins TRBV11-2 and TRBJ2-7; D might be TRBD2 (5 bases). CDR3 length equals 15 residues. Germline V gene lookup returns CDR1 SGHAT and CDR2 FQNNGV. The germline V and J ends were trimmed by 0 bases and 2 bases, with 11 bases remaining between them. The CDR3 sequence: CASSLDIGVPYEQYF. The CDR3 DNA follows: TGTGCCAGCAGCTTAGATATCGGGGTTCCCTACGAGCAGTACTTC. Supplemented by reference TRBV11-2 and TRBJ2-7, the full variable domain reads EAGVAQSPRYKIIEKRQSVAFWCNPISGHATLYWYQQILGQGPKLLIQFQNNGVVDDSQLPKDRFSAERLKGVDSTLKIQPAKLEDSAVYLCASSLDIGVPYEQYFGPGTRLTVT.

The chain employs TRBV6-5 and TRBJ1-6; perhaps TRBD1 as D (5 bases). V gave up 4 bases and J gave up 6 bases, with 13 bases separating them. CDR1 and CDR2 from the germline V gene are MNHEY and SVGAGI. The length of the CDR3 is 15 residues. CDR3 sequence: CASSSTEGPNSPLHF. CDR3 DNA: TGTGCCAGCAGTTCGACAGAAGGTCCTAATTCACCCCTCCACTTT.

The chain has TRBV5-1 and TRBJ1-4; the D gene is possibly TRBD1 (6 bases). Germline CDR1 SGHRS, CDR2 YFSETQ. CDR3 length: 14 residues. Trimming took off 4 bases at V and 4 bases at J, with 11 bases between the two ends. The CDR3 loop reads CASSVQGFNEKLFF. As DNA, the CDR3 is TGCGCCAGCAGCGTGCAGGGGTTTAATGAAAAACTGTTTTTT.

The gene calls are TRBV7-2 and TRBJ2-3; perhaps TRBD2 as D (7 bases). The V end lost 6 bases, the J end lost 1 base, and 11 bases lay between the germline ends. This CDR3 comprises 14 residues. Per germline, CDR1 SGHTA and CDR2 FQGNSA. CDR3 region: CASSWRGRTDTQYF. DNA of the CDR3: TGTGCCAGCAGTTGGCGGGGGCGCACAGATACGCAGTATTTT.

The chain is built from TRBV5-1 and TRBJ2-1; D perhaps matches TRBD2 (5 bases). Germline CDR1 is SGHRS and CDR2 is YFSETQ. CDR3 length equals 15 residues. V was trimmed by 0 bases and J by 6 bases, leaving 13 bases between them. CDR3: CASSLVLAPSNEQFF. The CDR3 nucleotides read TGCGCCAGCAGCTTGGTTCTAGCCCCTTCCAATGAGCAGTTCTTC.

This clone was seen a handful of times. This chain joins TRBV7-9 and TRBJ1-1; maybe TRBD1 (6 bases). V was pared by 2 bases and J by 8 bases, with 12 bases between. The CDR3 has 13 amino acids. Germline assignment: CDR1 SEHNR and CDR2 FQNEAQ (reference sequence). CDR3 DNA: TGTGCCAGCAGCTTACGACAGGAGCACGAAGCTTTCTTT. Encoded protein: CASSLRQEHEAFF.

The chain links TRBV27 to TRBJ2-3; a weak D match, TRBD1 (6 bases). This CDR3 spans 15 amino acids. Germline V CDR1 and CDR2: MNHEY, SMNVEV (reference sequence). With 5 bases removed from V and 2 bases from J, the gap between germline ends came to 14 bases. The DNA for the CDR3 is TGTGCCAGCAGTCCAGGGACAATAATCACAGATACGCAGTATTTT. It is translated as CASSPGTIITDTQYF.

The CDR3 DNA reads TGTGCCAGCTCAACGTACGGGGACTATGGCTACACCTTC. Its protein product is CASSTYGDYGYTF. The rearrangement uses TRBV18 and TRBJ1-2; D not certain. The CDR3 is made up of 13 amino acids. Trimming left V 5 bases short and J 3 bases short, with 10 bases between. CDR1 and CDR2 (germline): KGHSH, LQKENI.

In this sample, this clone turned up once. The chain recombines TRBV29-1 with TRBJ2-2; 11 positions match TRBD2. V gave up 3 bases and J gave up 1 base; unmatched junction bases: 4. From germline, CDR1 is SQVTM and CDR2 ANQGSEA. The CDR3 is made up of 16 amino acids. The chain's CDR3 is CSVDASGGKNTGELFF. CDR3 in DNA: TGCAGCGTTGATGCTAGCGGGGGGAAGAACACCGGGGAGCTGTTTTTT.

The V and J genes are TRBV5-1 and TRBJ2-7; TRBD1 might be the D (8 bases). The ends were cut back, 6 bases at V and 4 bases at J, with 17 bases in the middle. The CDR3 has 14 amino acids. Looked up from germline, CDR1 is SGHRS and CDR2 is YFSETQ. In DNA form, the CDR3 reads TGCGCCAGCACACAGGGGGGGGGACCTTACGAGCAGTACTTC. Translating it yields CASTQGGGPYEQYF.